This T cell receptor (beta chain) was captured in a study of cytomegalovirus exposure and HLA in healthy donors. About the research overall: Within an early data release were approximately 85 million unique TCRs drawn from HLA-typed donors.

As to this clone: Its antigen remains unidentified.

The CDR3 sequence is 14 residues long. The germline V and J ends were trimmed by 0 bases and 6 bases, with 11 bases remaining between them. In germline, CDR1 is SGHNT, CDR2 YYREEE (reference sequence). Study outcomes and limitations: Later analysis indicated greater clonal expansion among HLA-associated TCR beta chains than among equally common other chains.

PCR was performed using 60 Vbeta and 13 Jbeta primers. Measured with immunoSEQ multiplex PCR; TCRdb has only the in-frame clones, and not every one. This repertoire shows about 110,000 clones, less than 80% found once; its top ten account for 2.2%. Input material: PBMCs. This sequence joins TRBV5-4 and TRBJ2-3, with D possibly TRBD2 on 6 matching bases. This TCR came from a woman aged 25 to 39 in good health and CMV-seronegative. The chain's CDR3 is CASSLGRAGDTQYF. CDR3 DNA: TGTGCCAGCAGCTTGGGGAGGGCCGGTGATACGCAGTATTTT.